The 11 T cell receptor beta chains below come from one sample, sequenced in a study of blood T cell repertoires in COVID-19. TCRdb's copy holds only in-frame clones and misses some; the assay was immunoSEQ multiplex PCR. The data contain about 300,000 clones, around 84% of them singletons. Sequenced sample: PBMCs or T cells enriched from blood (not recorded which). The receptor source for this set is a woman aged 18-29 years who had recovered from COVID-19.

About this clone: Other DNA sequences from this sample encode an identical CDR3 as well. The J gene is TRBJ1-5, the V gene TRBV4-1, with a tentative D call TRBD1 (5 bases). Trimming left V 1 base short and J 4 bases short, with 11 bases between. The germline CDR1 and CDR2 sequences are MGHRA and YSYEKL. The CDR3 is 15 amino acids. CDR3 coding DNA: TGCGCCAGCAGCCAAGTTCCCGGGGGTAATCAGCCCCAGCATTTT. It encodes CASSQVPGGNQPQHF.

This clone came up a few times. The chain carries TRBV19 and TRBJ1-5; D not certain. The ends were cut back, 3 bases at V and 6 bases at J, with 15 bases in the middle. CDR1 LNHDA and CDR2 SQIVND come from the germline V gene (reference sequence). This CDR3 contains 15 residues. The CDR3 here is CASSISSARRQPQHF. The DNA of the CDR3 is TGTGCCAGTAGTATCTCCAGCGCACGGCGTCAGCCCCAGCATTTT.

The chain employs TRBV9 and TRBJ2-2, with 11 bases lining up with TRBD2. J gave up 8 bases and V 0 bases, and 3 bases lay outside the gene matches. Germline V gene lookup returns CDR1 SGDLS and CDR2 YYNGEE. The CDR3 consists of 15 residues. The CDR3 nucleotides are TGTGCCAGCAGCGTAGCGGCTAGCGGGAGGGGGGAGCTGTTTTTT. Amino acid sequence: CASSVAASGRGELFF.

The chain joins TRBV14 to TRBJ2-1, with a possible D match to TRBD1 (7 bases). CDR3 length equals 18 residues. Trimming stripped 0 bases from V and 0 bases from J, with 15 bases between. Germline V gives CDR1 SGHDN, CDR2 FVKESK. CDR3 DNA sequence: TGTGCCAGCAGCCAAGATCAGGGGGGACTCAACTCCTACAATGAGCAGTTCTTC. Its protein is CASSQDQGGLNSYNEQFF.

The V and J genes are TRBV28 and TRBJ2-7; TRBD2 might be the D (5 bases). Germline CDR1 and CDR2: MDHEN and SYDVKM. V gave up 4 bases and J gave up 2 bases, with 18 bases separating them. The CDR3 is 16 residues long. The CDR3 DNA reads TGTGCCAGCAGTTCACGATTACTAGTTCCGACCTACGAGCAGTACTTC. It is translated as CASSSRLLVPTYEQYF.

The chain has TRBV4-2 and TRBJ1-2; unclear D gene. The CDR3 is 16 amino acids. Per germline, CDR1 LGHNA and CDR2 YNFKEQ. V was shortened by 0 bases and J by 6 bases, with 17 bases between the two germline ends. The CDR3 coding sequence is TGTGCCAGCAGCCAAGATCCGGTTACCGGGATTGATGGCTACACCTTC. Its translation: CASSQDPVTGIDGYTF.

The chain employs TRBV7-6 and TRBJ2-3, with D unclear. Deletions cut 5 bases from V and 6 bases from J, with 12 bases between. The CDR3 is 13 amino acids. Germline V gene data show CDR1 as SGHVS and CDR2 as FNYEAQ. In DNA, the CDR3 is TGTGCCAGCAGCCCCGCCATGGAGGATACGCAGTATTTT. Protein product: CASSPAMEDTQYF.

V gene TRBV7-2 combines with J gene TRBJ2-3, with 14 bases that match TRBD2. Germline CDR1 SGHTA, CDR2 FQGNSA. The V and J ends lost 3 bases and 6 bases, in that order; junction bases with no gene match: 5. The CDR3 is made up of 16 amino acids. This chain's CDR3 is CASSFGLAGGRDTQYF. In nucleotides, the CDR3 is TGTGCCAGCAGCTTCGGACTAGCGGGGGGCCGGGATACGCAGTATTTT.

The chain carries TRBV7-9 and TRBJ2-1, with D perhaps matching TRBD2 (5 bases). V was trimmed by 2 bases and J by 8 bases, leaving 7 bases between them. This CDR3 has 12 residues. Germline V gives CDR1 SEHNR, CDR2 FQNEAQ (reference sequence). In nucleotides, the CDR3 is TGTGCCAGCAGCTTAATTAGCGATGAGCAGTTCTTC. Translating it yields CASSLISDEQFF.

This clone was detected only once. The CDR3 DNA reads as TGTGCCTGGACTGAAGGACAGGGGAGTCAGCCCCAGCATTTT. This sequence encodes CAWTEGQGSQPQHF. The rearrangement uses TRBV30 and TRBJ1-5; 9 bases agree with TRBD1. The CDR3 consists of 14 residues. CDR1 is GTSNPN, CDR2 SVGIG, per germline (reference sequence). J lost 6 bases, V lost 4 bases, and 7 bases had no gene match.

The chain recombines TRBV29-1 with TRBJ1-2, with D perhaps matching TRBD1 (5 bases). This CDR3 comprises 11 residues. CDR1 SQVTM and CDR2 ANQGSEA come from the germline V gene. The CDR3 region has the DNA TGCTCCTCTCGGGGGGTCTATGGCTACACCTTC. This sequence encodes CSSRGVYGYTF.